Presented here are 32 T cell receptor beta chains from one specimen sequenced in a study of T cells after yellow fever vaccination. One entry per CDR3 protein, called by TCRdb with MiXCR from the 5' RACE reads. This table has about 340,000 distinct CDR3 sequences, about 8.7% appearing once. The source was PBMCs, collected on the day of the first yellow fever vaccination. These receptors were collected from a man between 18 and 29 years old who received the YFV17D yellow fever vaccine.

The chain recombines TRBV11-2 with TRBJ2-7; D is undetermined. Germline V gives CDR1 SGHAT, CDR2 FQNNGV. V lost 2 bases and J 6 bases, leaving 11 bases between the germline ends. The CDR3 totals 13 residues. This chain's CDR3 is CASSLIGLGEQYF. In DNA, the CDR3 is TGTGCCAGCAGCTTAATAGGGCTCGGCGAGCAGTACTTC.

J is TRBJ2-5 and V is TRBV3-1, with D possibly TRBD1 on 6 matching bases. The CDR3 spans 15 residues. Germline V gives CDR1 LGHDT, CDR2 YNNKEL (reference sequence). The V end lost 2 bases, the J end lost 1 base, and 11 bases lay between the germline ends. CDR3 sequence: CASSQPGTIQETQYF. The CDR3 bases are TGTGCCAGCAGCCAACCCGGGACAATCCAAGAGACCCAGTACTTC.

This clonotype came up a few times. This chain links TRBV7-9 with TRBJ2-7; D call uncertain. The germline gives CDR1 SEHNR, CDR2 FQNEAQ (reference sequence). V lost 0 bases and J lost 4, with 7 bases in between. The CDR3 length is 13 residues. The CDR3 is CASSLASTYEQYF. The CDR3 bases are TGTGCCAGCAGCTTAGCGTCGACGTACGAGCAGTACTTC.

The chain links TRBV20-1 to TRBJ2-2; TRBD2 agrees at 8 bases. The germline V gene has CDR1 DFQATT and CDR2 SNEGSKA (reference sequence). Losses at the gene ends were 0 bases for V and 0 bases for J; bases not matched to a gene: 3. The CDR3 spans 16 residues. In DNA, the CDR3 is TGCAGTGCTAGAGATCGGCGGGGGGCGAACACCGGGGAGCTGTTTTTT. It translates to CSARDRRGANTGELFF.

Here the CDR3 DNA reads TGTGCCAGCAGTCGGACTAGCGGGGGACCTTACGAGCAGTACTTC. This encodes CASSRTSGGPYEQYF. The chain combines TRBV7-2 with TRBJ2-7, with 13 bases aligning to TRBD2. The CDR3 is 15 amino acids. The germline gives CDR1 SGHTA, CDR2 FQGNSA. V lost 6 bases, J lost 4 bases, and 6 bases stayed unmatched.

This clonotype came up many times. The genes are TRBV12-3 or TRBV12-4 and TRBJ2-1; weak D call: TRBD2 (5 bases). The CDR3 has 12 amino acids. Trimming removed 5 bases from V and 3 bases from J, with 5 bases in between. CDR3 loop: CASSEGYNEQFF. The CDR3 DNA reads TGTGCCAGCAGTGAGGGCTACAATGAGCAGTTCTTC.

This clonotype showed up just a few times. The V and J genes are TRBV21-1 and TRBJ2-4; the D call of TRBD1 is as the table states it, not checked on the DNA. TRBV21-1 represents a pseudogene. The CDR3 is 13 residues long. The DNA of the CDR3 is TGTGCCAGCAGCAACTTAAAGAAAGGGGGTCAGTACTTC. It specifies CASSNLKKGGQYF.

The V call is TRBV12-5, the J call TRBJ2-7; the D call may be TRBD1 or TRBD2 (5 bases each). This CDR3 spans 15 amino acids. CDR1 is LGHNT, CDR2 FRNRAP, per germline. V lost 4 bases, J lost 1 base, and 14 bases lay in between. The CDR3 nucleotides are TGTGCTAGTGGTTACAGCCGGGACCCATCCTACGAGCAGTACGTC. This translates into CASGYSRDPSYEQYV.

This clonotype was found a few times. The V and J genes are TRBV28 and TRBJ2-7; 7 bases line up with TRBD2. J lost 2 bases, V lost 4 bases, and 8 bases had no gene match. Per germline, CDR1 MDHEN and CDR2 SYDVKM. CDR3 size: 15 residues. In nucleotides, the CDR3 is TGTGCCAGCAGTTCTCCGGGACTACAAGCCTACGAGCAGTACTTC. This encodes CASSSPGLQAYEQYF.

This clonotype appeared a few times. This chain joins TRBV5-4 and TRBJ2-5; the D is unclear. Trimming shortened V by 1 base and J by 0 bases, and 4 bases separated the two germline ends. The CDR3 loop spans 13 amino acids. Germline V lookup: CDR1 SGHNT, CDR2 YYREEE (reference sequence). CDR3 nucleotide sequence: TGTGCCAGCAGCTTGCCCGACCAAGAGACCCAGTACTTC. This sequence encodes CASSLPDQETQYF.

This clonotype was picked up a small number of times. This chain links TRBV7-9 with TRBJ1-1, with D hard to call. The germline V gene has CDR1 SEHNR and CDR2 FQNEAQ (reference sequence). V gave up 3 bases and J gave up 11 bases, with 13 bases separating them. This CDR3 is 12 amino acids long. The CDR3 loop reads CASSLVAELAFF. The DNA for the CDR3 is TGTGCCAGCAGCTTGGTTGCGGAGTTGGCTTTCTTT.

V usage is TRBV18 and J usage is TRBJ2-3; D perhaps matches TRBD2 (6 bases). V lost 3 bases to trimming and J lost 10 bases, with 14 bases between them. Germline assignment: CDR1 KGHSH and CDR2 LQKENI. The CDR3 spans 13 residues. In DNA, the CDR3 is TGTGCCAGCTCACCCCCGGGGGACGCCGCGCAGTATTTT. Protein product: CASSPPGDAAQYF.

For the CDR3, the DNA is TGTGCCAGCAGTTGGGCGGAAGGGATTGATACGCAGTATTTT. Protein: CASSWAEGIDTQYF. The chain joins TRBV6-2 or TRBV6-3 to TRBJ2-3, with D unclear. Per germline, CDR1 MNHEY and CDR2 SVGEGT. Trimming left V 4 bases short and J 6 bases short, with 14 bases between. The CDR3 totals 14 residues.

This clonotype was observed a handful of times. This chain uses TRBV6-6 with TRBJ2-7, with TRBD2 as a possible D gene (6 bases). Germline CDR1 and CDR2: MNHNY and SVGAGI (reference sequence). The ends were cut back, 11 bases at V and 4 bases at J, with 15 bases in the middle. The CDR3 spans 12 residues. The CDR3 DNA reads TGTGCCTCTAGCGCCCCAGGTTACGAGCAGTACGTC. Translation gives CASSAPGYEQYV.

The chain joins TRBV7-2 to TRBJ1-1; perhaps TRBD1 as D (6 bases). The germline V and J ends were trimmed by 5 bases and 0 bases, with 16 bases remaining between them. The germline gives CDR1 SGHTA, CDR2 FQGNSA. The CDR3 is 16 residues long. CDR3 in amino acids: CASSLLVGHMNTEAFF. CDR3 coding DNA: TGTGCCAGCAGCCTGTTAGTGGGACATATGAACACTGAAGCTTTCTTT.

The CDR3 region has the DNA TGTGCCAGCAGCCCCCCACGGGCAGCTAACTATGGCTACACCTTC. Residues: CASSPPRAANYGYTF. The chain is built from TRBV3-1 and TRBJ1-2; D is undetermined. Germline lookup yields CDR1 LGHDT and CDR2 YNNKEL (reference sequence). V was clipped by 4 bases and J by 0 bases, with 12 bases between them. The CDR3 covers 15 residues.

This clonotype was counted ten times or more. This chain joins TRBV7-2 and TRBJ2-1; possibly TRBD1 for D (7 bases). The length of the CDR3 is 14 residues. The germline CDR1 and CDR2 sequences are SGHTA and FQGNSA. V shed 0 bases and J shed 6 bases, with 9 bases lying between them. Here the CDR3 DNA reads TGTGCCAGCAGCTTAGCCAGGGGGGCCAATGAGCAGTTCTTC. Its protein product is CASSLARGANEQFF.

This clonotype has only a few counts. The V and J genes are TRBV28 and TRBJ2-5; TRBD2 agrees at 10 bases. This CDR3 has 14 residues. Trimming at V came to 6 bases and at J to 1 base, leaving 2 bases not matched to a gene. The germline V gene encodes CDR1 MDHEN and CDR2 SYDVKM. CDR3 coding DNA: TGTGCCAGCAGAAGCGGGGGGGCCCAAGAGACCCAGTACTTC. This encodes CASRSGGAQETQYF.

This clonotype was seen a handful of times. The CDR3 sequence: CASSVRRNQETQYF. The DNA of the CDR3 is TGTGCCAGCAGTGTTCGGCGGAACCAAGAGACCCAGTACTTC. The chain recombines TRBV27 with TRBJ2-5; D is uncertain. Trimming left V 5 bases short and J 0 bases short, with 10 bases between. The CDR3 length is 14 residues. Germline CDR1 MNHEY, CDR2 SMNVEV (reference sequence).

This clonotype has a handful of counts. The V call is TRBV6-4, the J call TRBJ1-1; 7 bases agree with TRBD1. The CDR3 extends over 12 amino acids. J lost 10 bases, V lost 3 bases, and 5 bases had no gene match. The germline CDR1 and CDR2 sequences are MRHNA and SNTAGT. The CDR3 DNA reads as TGTGCCAGCAGTGATTCAGGGGGACGAGCTTTCTTT. This sequence encodes CASSDSGGRAFF.

This clonotype was found a few times. The V gene is TRBV4-1, the J gene TRBJ1-5; 7 bases are a match to TRBD1. V was pared by 3 bases and J by 3 bases, with 5 bases of the junction left unmatched. The CDR3 is 15 amino acids. The germline gives CDR1 MGHRA, CDR2 YSYEKL. The chain's CDR3 is CASSQAGQANQPQHF. CDR3 DNA: TGCGCCAGCAGCCAGGCTGGACAGGCCAATCAGCCCCAGCATTTT.

The genes are TRBV25-1 and TRBJ2-1; 10 positions agree with TRBD2. The CDR3 contains 16 residues. Looked up from germline, CDR1 is MGHDK and CDR2 is SYGVNS. The junction had 11 bases not matched to a gene; V was cut back by 7 bases and J by 5 bases. CDR3: CASTPERGGGNNEQFF. The CDR3 nucleotides read TGTGCCAGCACACCCGAGCGGGGGGGTGGCAACAATGAGCAGTTCTTC.

This clonotype was detected only a few times. This rearrangement joins TRBV12-3 or TRBV12-4 to TRBJ1-1, with no clear D. V lost 7 bases and J 5 bases, leaving 14 bases between the germline ends. The length of the CDR3 is 13 residues. The chain's CDR3 is CASTRATATEAFF. DNA of the CDR3: TGTGCCAGCACACGGGCGACGGCGACTGAAGCTTTCTTT.

V usage is TRBV28 and J usage is TRBJ2-3; 9 bases line up with TRBD2. This CDR3 has 15 residues. The V gene's germline CDR1 is MDHEN and CDR2 SYDVKM. The junction had 4 bases not matched to a gene; V was cut back by 3 bases and J by 3 bases. The CDR3 DNA reads as TGTGCCAGCAGTTTTATGGGACTAGCTACAGATACGCAGTATTTT. This translates into CASSFMGLATDTQYF.

This clonotype occurred a few times. This rearrangement joins TRBV20-1 to TRBJ1-2; TRBD1 is a possible D gene (6 bases). CDR1 DFQATT and CDR2 SNEGSKA come from the germline V gene (reference sequence). This CDR3 comprises 13 residues. Trimming left V 3 bases short and J 8 bases short, with 16 bases between. The CDR3, as DNA: TGCAGTGCTAGGTCCGGGGGGGCAGACGGCTACACCTTC. Protein product: CSARSGGADGYTF.

The sample holds many counts of this clonotype. The chain recombines TRBV5-1 with TRBJ1-3; D is uncertain. Germline CDR1 reads SGHRS; CDR2 reads YFSETQ. Trimming stripped 0 bases from V and 9 bases from J, with 16 bases between. CDR3 size: 15 residues. CDR3 amino acids: CASSLDRQQAGTIYF. The CDR3 DNA follows: TGCGCCAGCAGCTTGGATCGGCAACAAGCGGGCACCATATATTTT. The full variable domain, completed using reference TRBV5-1 and TRBJ1-3, is KAGVTQTPRYLIKTRGQQVTLSCSPISGHRSVSWYQQTPGQGLQFLFEYFSETQRNKGNFPGRFSGRQFSNSRSEMNVSTLELGDSALYLCASSLDRQQAGTIYFGEGSWLTVV.

This clonotype was seen a handful of times. This chain uses TRBV6-5 with TRBJ2-1, with D possibly matching TRBD2 (6 bases). The germline V and J ends were trimmed by 2 bases and 8 bases, with 19 bases remaining between them. CDR3 length equals 16 residues. Germline V gene sequence: CDR1 MNHEY, CDR2 SVGAGI. The CDR3 sequence: CASSYRGVGDFYEQFF. The CDR3 DNA reads as TGTGCCAGCAGTTACCGCGGGGTGGGGGATTTTTATGAGCAGTTCTTC.

This clonotype was seen ten or more times. The CDR3 DNA reads as TGTGCCAGCAGCGAAAGGACGGGTTATGGCTACACCTTC. The encoded protein is CASSERTGYGYTF. This chain connects TRBV7-8 to TRBJ1-2; D not resolved. In germline, CDR1 is SGHVS, CDR2 FQNEAQ. The CDR3 contains 13 residues. V lost 5 bases to trimming and J lost 5 bases, with 12 bases between them.

The chain recombines TRBV5-6 with TRBJ2-7; D assignment may be TRBD1 or TRBD2 (5 bases each). V gave up 4 bases and J gave up 0 bases, with 14 bases separating them. The CDR3 consists of 15 residues. The germline CDR1 and CDR2 sequences are SGHDT and YYEEEE. CDR3 nucleotides: TGTGCCAGCAGCCCCACCGGGGCCCTCTCCTACGAGCAGTACTTC. It is translated as CASSPTGALSYEQYF.

This clonotype was seen a few times. The chain is built from TRBV7-4 and TRBJ2-7; maybe TRBD2 (6 bases). Trimming shortened V by 0 bases and J by 0 bases, and 15 bases separated the two germline ends. Germline CDR1 SGHVT, CDR2 SQSDAQ. This CDR3 region has 17 residues. This CDR3 is CASSLAPCPEGSYEQYV. The CDR3 coding sequence is TGTGCCAGCAGCTTAGCGCCTTGTCCGGAGGGCTCCTACGAGCAGTACGTC.

This clonotype has more than one count but fewer than ten. The CDR3 spells CASSYVAGGDIQYF. CDR3 DNA sequence: TGTGCCAGCAGTTACGTGGCAGGTGGGGACATTCAGTACTTC. The chain recombines TRBV6-5 with TRBJ2-4; D call uncertain. The V gene's germline CDR1 is MNHEY and CDR2 SVGAGI. This CDR3 spans 14 amino acids. Between the trimmed V and J ends, which lost 2 bases and 8 bases, there was a span of 13 bases.

The V call is TRBV3-1, the J call TRBJ1-5; D is ambiguous. V lost 3 bases to trimming and J lost 3 bases, with 12 bases between them. The CDR3 spans 15 residues. The germline CDR1 and CDR2 sequences are LGHDT and YNNKEL (reference sequence). The CDR3 DNA is TGTGCCAGCAGCCAGGACGACGGCTACAATCAGCCCCAGCATTTT. Protein sequence: CASSQDDGYNQPQHF.